Listed below are T cell receptor beta chains from one sample, sequenced in a study of T-cell memory formation after mild COVID-19. TCRdb called the 5' RACE reads again in MiXCR, with one record for every CDR3 protein. The data show approximately 300,000 distinct CDR3 sequences, just under 20% seen once. The sample was PBMCs or a T cell subset sorted from them (not recorded which). These receptors all stem from a young man who had mild COVID-19 (a few samples of this study predate the infection). Cell type and time point are not known. Each CDR3 is given with its conserved first and last residue. A D gene is named only where the DNA matches it firmly. Clone sizes are given selectively: once, few, many, or a class where the clone is expanded.

DNA: TGTGCCATCAGCGAAGGGCCCATTCAGCCCCAGCATTTT
CDR3: CAISEGPIQPQHF
V: TRBV10-3
length: 13
J: TRBJ1-5
size: .
D: .

DNA: TGTGCCAGCAGCTTTAGCGGGGGCCGCACAGATACGCAGTATTTT
CDR3: CASSFSGGRTDTQYF
V: TRBV13
length: 15
J: TRBJ2-3
size: many
D: TRBD2

DNA: TGTGCCATCAGATCTAGCGGGGGCCAAGAGACCCAGTACTTC
CDR3: CAIRSSGGQETQYF
V: TRBV10-3
length: 14
J: TRBJ2-5
size: many
D: TRBD2

DNA: TGTGCCAGCAGTTTTACGAGCAGGGGCACAGATACGCAGTATTTT
CDR3: CASSFTSRGTDTQYF
V: TRBV12-3/TRBV12-4
length: 15
J: TRBJ2-3
size: many
D: .

DNA: TGTGCCAGCAGCTTCTTTGGTCAGGCGGGCGGTGAAGCTTTCTTT
CDR3: CASSFFGQAGGEAFF
V: TRBV11-3
length: 15
J: TRBJ1-1
size: .
D: .

DNA: TGTGCCATCAGTGAGTCCCGTCCCTCTACAGATACGCAGTATTTT
CDR3: CAISESRPSTDTQYF
V: TRBV10-3
length: 15
J: TRBJ2-3
size: few
D: .

DNA: TGTGCCAGCAGTTATCGTGCCCGGGACGAGCAGTACTTC
CDR3: CASSYRARDEQYF
V: TRBV6-5
length: 13
J: TRBJ2-7
size: .
D: .

DNA: TGCGCCAGCAGCTATGGACAGGGGTCGGGGGAGCTGTTTTTT
CDR3: CASSYGQGSGELFF
V: TRBV5-1
length: 14
J: TRBJ2-2
size: .
D: TRBD1

DNA: TGTGCCAGCAGCTCCGGACTAGCGGGGGGGTTCGCAGATACGCAGTATTTT
CDR3: CASSSGLAGGFADTQYF
V: TRBV7-2
length: 17
J: TRBJ2-3
size: .
D: TRBD2

DNA: TGTGCCAGCAGCCAAGGACAGGGATGGAATGAGCAGTTCTTC
CDR3: CASSQGQGWNEQFF
V: TRBV7-2
length: 14
J: TRBJ2-1
size: few
D: TRBD1

DNA: TGCGCCAGCAGCCAAGACGGGACAGCGGCCCGGTCACCCCTCCACTTT
CDR3: CASSQDGTAARSPLHF
V: TRBV4-1
length: 16
J: TRBJ1-6
size: few
D: TRBD1

DNA: TGCGCCAGCAGCTTCTCATCCGGGGAGCTGTTTTTT
CDR3: CASSFSSGELFF
V: TRBV5-1
length: 12
J: TRBJ2-2
size: .
D: .

DNA: TGTGCCAGCAGCGGGATTCACCGCCGGGACGCACGTACCCAAGAGACCCAGTACTTC
CDR3: CASSGIHRRDARTQETQYF
V: TRBV5-6
length: 19
J: TRBJ2-5
size: few
D: .

DNA: TGTGCCAGCAGTTTCTGGGACACCAATCAGCCCCAGCATTTT
CDR3: CASSFWDTNQPQHF
V: TRBV12-3/TRBV12-4
length: 14
J: TRBJ1-5
size: .
D: .

DNA: TGTGCCAGCAGCCGAATACAGTCGCAAGAGACCCAGTACTTC
CDR3: CASSRIQSQETQYF
V: TRBV5-5
length: 14
J: TRBJ2-5
size: .
D: .

DNA: TGTGCCAGCAGCGCGGGGGGGCGGCCAGATACGCAGTATTTT
CDR3: CASSAGGRPDTQYF
V: TRBV2
length: 14
J: TRBJ2-3
size: .
D: TRBD2

DNA: TGTGCCAGTAGTATAGAGTGGCTCGTCCTGAACACTGAAGCTTTCTTT
CDR3: CASSIEWLVLNTEAFF
V: TRBV19
length: 16
J: TRBJ1-1
size: .
D: .

DNA: TGTGCCAGCAGACCGGGACAGAATGAAAAACTGTTTTTT
CDR3: CASRPGQNEKLFF
V: TRBV3-1
length: 13
J: TRBJ1-4
size: few
D: TRBD1

DNA: TGTGCCAGCAGCCCCGTATATAATCAGCCCCAGCATTTT
CDR3: CASSPVYNQPQHF
V: TRBV5-8
length: 13
J: TRBJ1-5
size: .
D: .

DNA: TGCAGTGCTCGGACAGGGGGCCCCTATACGCAGTATTTT
CDR3: CSARTGGPYTQYF
V: TRBV20-1
length: 13
J: TRBJ2-3
size: .
D: TRBD1

DNA: TGTGCCAGCAGCTGCCAGGGAGGTCCTCTGGTAGCTTTCTTT
CDR3: CASSCQGGPLVAFF
V: TRBV12-1
length: 14
J: TRBJ1-1
size: few
D: .

DNA: TGCAGTGCTAGGGGGGGAACTTCCGGGACAGCGAGTGTCTATGGCTACACCTTC
CDR3: CSARGGTSGTASVYGYTF
V: TRBV20-1
length: 18
J: TRBJ1-2
size: few
D: TRBD1

DNA: TGTGCCAGCAGCTCCGCGGATACGCAGTATTTT
CDR3: CASSSADTQYF
V: TRBV6-2/TRBV6-3
length: 11
J: TRBJ2-3
size: many
D: .

DNA: TGTGCCAGCAGCTTCGACAGGGGTTGGGGCTATGGCTACACCTTC
CDR3: CASSFDRGWGYGYTF
V: TRBV7-2
length: 15
J: TRBJ1-2
size: few
D: TRBD1

DNA: TGTGCCAGCGGGATTAATAGTGCTAATTCACCCCTCCACTTT
CDR3: CASGINSANSPLHF
V: TRBV6-6
length: 14
J: TRBJ1-6
size: .
D: .

DNA: TGTGCCAGCAGTCCCCTGCTGGCTTTTGCTGGGGCCAACGTCCTGACTTTC
CDR3: CASSPLLAFAGANVLTF
V: TRBV6-1
length: 17
J: TRBJ2-6
size: .
D: .

DNA: TGTGCCAGCAGCCAAGTGCGGGGAACGAACACCGGGGAGCTGTTTTTT
CDR3: CASSQVRGTNTGELFF
V: TRBV3-1
length: 16
J: TRBJ2-2
size: .
D: .

DNA: TGTGCCAGCTCCAGACAGGGGGAGAGCACTGAAGCTTTCTTT
CDR3: CASSRQGESTEAFF
V: TRBV5-6
length: 14
J: TRBJ1-1
size: .
D: TRBD1

DNA: TGCGCCAGCAGCCGCCGGGACAGGGGACTGGGCGAGCAGTACTTC
CDR3: CASSRRDRGLGEQYF
V: TRBV4-1
length: 15
J: TRBJ2-7
size: .
D: TRBD1

DNA: TGCGCCAGCAGCCAGGCTCGGGGACGGGCGACAGATACGCAGTATTTT
CDR3: CASSQARGRATDTQYF
V: TRBV4-1
length: 16
J: TRBJ2-3
size: .
D: .

DNA: TGTGCCAGCAGCTTCAGTCCGGGGCGGTTCCCCCAAGAGACCCAGTACTTC
CDR3: CASSFSPGRFPQETQYF
V: TRBV11-2
length: 17
J: TRBJ2-5
size: .
D: .

DNA: TGCAGCGGGACTCGGACCGGGGTTGGGAATGAGCAGTTCTTC
CDR3: CSGTRTGVGNEQFF
V: TRBV29-1
length: 14
J: TRBJ2-1
size: .
D: .

DNA: TGTGCCAGCAGCCCCAGGGGGCCAGGGACCGGGGAGCTGTTTTTT
CDR3: CASSPRGPGTGELFF
V: TRBV3-1
length: 15
J: TRBJ2-2
size: many
D: TRBD1